This T cell receptor beta chain was documented in a study of blood T cell repertoires in COVID-19. In the study overall: From T cells, B-cell-depleted T cells, or PBMCs came the material, which was cDNA or gDNA.

Original handling: Counts of nucleated cells, estimated from reference gene primer amplification, were obtained. Libraries were prepared by immunoSEQ multiplex PCR; TCRdb keeps only in-frame clonotypes and omits some of them. That table supplies the V and J calls and clone size; D and trimming were determined from the DNA. Among about 82,000 clones, over 70% were seen once, and the ten largest hold 17%. This CDR3 comprises 16 residues. V gave up 6 bases and J gave up 6 bases; unmatched junction bases: 12. Germline assignment: CDR1 MRHNA and CDR2 SNTAGT. The source material was peripheral blood. This clonotype originated in a woman aged 55-75 years with acute or convalescent COVID-19. The chain is built from TRBV6-4 and TRBJ1-5; 9 nucleotides line up with TRBD1. CDR3 DNA: TGTGCCAGCAGCGCTTCCGCGACAGGGGGATTTCAGCCCCAGCATTTT. Translating it yields CASSASATGGFQPQHF.